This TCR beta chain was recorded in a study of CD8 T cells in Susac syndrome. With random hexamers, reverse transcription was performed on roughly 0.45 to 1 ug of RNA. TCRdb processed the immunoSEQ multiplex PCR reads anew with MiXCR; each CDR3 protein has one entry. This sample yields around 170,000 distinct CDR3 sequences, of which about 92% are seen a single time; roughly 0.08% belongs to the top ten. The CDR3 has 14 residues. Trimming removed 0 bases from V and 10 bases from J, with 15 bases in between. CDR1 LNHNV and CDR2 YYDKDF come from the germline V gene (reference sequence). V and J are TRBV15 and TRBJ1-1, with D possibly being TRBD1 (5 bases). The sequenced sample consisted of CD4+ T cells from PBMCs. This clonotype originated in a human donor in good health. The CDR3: CATSRDKTVLAAFF. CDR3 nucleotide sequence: TGTGCCACCAGCAGAGATAAGACAGTTCTGGCAGCTTTCTTT.